Each of the 21 T cell receptor beta chains below was sequenced from the same sample in a study of T cell repertoires in cytomegalovirus infection. Each CDR3 protein is one row after TCRdb ran MiXCR on the reads. The sample includes about 230,000 distinct CDR3 sequences, about 23% seen only once; the top ten take 15% to 20%. The specimen sequenced was CD8+ T cells from PBMCs. The receptors here all came from a human donor in good health (CMV status not recorded). Some clones in this sample may be carry-over from other donors' samples.

This clonotype was seen at least ten times. This chain joins TRBV7-9 and TRBJ2-1; 9 bases are a match to TRBD2. CDR1 is SEHNR and CDR2 is FQNEAQ in the germline V gene (reference sequence). The CDR3 extends over 15 amino acids. J gave up 3 bases and V 4 bases, and 4 bases lay outside the gene matches. CDR3 bases: TGTGCCAGCAGCTGGCTAGCGGGGAACTACAATGAGCAGTTCTTC. Amino acid sequence: CASSWLAGNYNEQFF.

This clonotype has ten or more counts. This chain connects TRBV7-2 to TRBJ2-3; D unclear. CDR1 is SGHTA, CDR2 FQGNSA, per germline. V was trimmed by 10 bases and J by 1 base, leaving 12 bases between them. This CDR3 spans 13 amino acids. The CDR3 bases are TGTGCCATTTCAGGCTCGGGCACAGATACGCAGTATTTT. Translated: CAISGSGTDTQYF.

This clonotype was recorded at least ten times. V and J are TRBV20-1 and TRBJ1-6; D gene unclear. Germline CDR1 and CDR2: DFQATT and SNEGSKA (reference sequence). This CDR3 spans 18 amino acids. The V gene lost 0 bases and the J gene lost 0 bases, with 15 bases spanning the gap. CDR3 loop: CSAREPTGRSSYNSPLHF. The CDR3, as DNA: TGCAGTGCTAGAGAGCCCACCGGGCGGAGCTCCTATAATTCACCCCTCCACTTT.

V is TRBV29-1 and J is TRBJ1-2; D gene ambiguous. Trimming cost V 1 base and J 4 bases, with 4 bases left between them. The V gene's germline CDR1 is SQVTM and CDR2 ANQGSEA. The CDR3 length is 11 residues. CDR3 residues: CSVEGLYGYTF. The DNA of the CDR3 is TGCAGCGTTGAAGGGCTCTATGGCTACACCTTC.

There are a few counts of this clonotype. CDR3 residues: CASSHEPYEQYF. As DNA, the CDR3 is TGTGCCAGCAGTCACGAACCGTACGAGCAGTACTTC. The chain employs TRBV7-6 and TRBJ2-7; no firm D call. Trimming took 6 bases from V and 4 from J, leaving 10 bases between them. Germline assignment: CDR1 SGHVS and CDR2 FNYEAQ. The CDR3 has 12 amino acids.

The rearrangement uses TRBV29-1 and TRBJ2-1; D remains unclear. The length of the CDR3 is 12 residues. Looked up from germline, CDR1 is SQVTM and CDR2 is ANQGSEA. Trimming took 2 bases from V and 4 from J, leaving 6 bases between them. The CDR3 region has the DNA TGCAGCGTTGAACCGGTTTACAATGAGCAGTTCTTC. Its protein product is CSVEPVYNEQFF.

In this sample, this clonotype turned up many times. The CDR3 DNA reads TGCAGTGCCGGAGACAGGGACTATTCCTACGAGCAGTACTTC. Residues: CSAGDRDYSYEQYF. V gene TRBV20-1 combines with J gene TRBJ2-7; the D call may be TRBD1 or TRBD2 (7 bases each). The CDR3 extends over 14 amino acids. The V end lost 6 bases, the J end lost 1 base, and 16 bases lay between the germline ends. Germline-derived CDR1 and CDR2 are DFQATT and SNEGSKA (reference sequence).

This clonotype came up a few times. V and J are TRBV6-4 and TRBJ1-1, with TRBD1 as a possible D gene (5 bases). This CDR3 contains 13 residues. Germline values: CDR1 MRHNA, CDR2 SNTAGT. V shed 6 bases and J shed 4 bases, with 12 bases lying between them. The CDR3 region is CASSGRAGTEAFF. For the CDR3, the DNA is TGTGCCAGCAGCGGCAGGGCGGGCACTGAAGCTTTCTTT.

This clonotype has just a few counts. The rearrangement links TRBV5-1 to TRBJ2-7; 9 nucleotides agree with TRBD1. The trim removed 3 bases at V and 6 bases at J, leaving 4 bases unmatched. The CDR3 is 13 amino acids. Germline CDR1 reads SGHRS; CDR2 reads YFSETQ. Written as DNA, the CDR3 is TGCGCCAGCAGCTGGGGGACAGGGACCGAGCAGTACTTC. Amino acids: CASSWGTGTEQYF.

This clonotype was seen many times. The DNA of the CDR3 is TGTGCCAGCAGCCCGGGAGCGGCTGGAAACACCATATATTTT. Translated, it gives CASSPGAAGNTIYF. The chain joins TRBV7-2 to TRBJ1-3; D call uncertain. Looked up from germline, CDR1 is SGHTA and CDR2 is FQGNSA. The CDR3 extends over 14 amino acids. Trimming took off 5 bases at V and 2 bases at J, with 10 bases between the two ends.

This clonotype was recorded many times. The chain uses TRBV7-8 and TRBJ1-4; 9 bases map to TRBD1. Germline V CDR1 and CDR2: SGHVS, FQNEAQ. After removal of 5 bases from V and 6 bases from J, the junction contained 4 bases not matched to a gene. CDR3 length: 14 amino acids. In nucleotides, the CDR3 is TGTGCCAGCAGCACCCGGGACAGGGATGAAAAACTGTTTTTT. This sequence encodes CASSTRDRDEKLFF.

This clonotype was counted many times. This rearrangement joins TRBV7-9 to TRBJ1-1; D unclear. The V gene lost 4 bases and the J gene lost 4 bases, with 7 bases spanning the gap. CDR3 length equals 12 residues. CDR1 is SEHNR and CDR2 is FQNEAQ in the germline V gene (reference sequence). CDR3 DNA: TGTGCCAGCAGCTCCCGGAGCACTGAAGCTTTCTTT. Its protein is CASSSRSTEAFF.

This clonotype turned up a few times. J is TRBJ1-2 and V is TRBV6-5; 7 bases align to TRBD1. There are 13 residues in the CDR3. Germline V gives CDR1 MNHEY, CDR2 SVGAGI. V dropped 0 bases and J dropped 6; count of bases not matched to a gene: 1. In DNA form, the CDR3 reads TGTGCCAGCAGTTACTCAGGGGGCGATGGCTACACCTTC. Translation gives CASSYSGGDGYTF.

J is TRBJ2-1 and V is TRBV5-6; TRBD1 matches 10 bases. V dropped 4 bases and J dropped 1; count of bases not matched to a gene: 5. The CDR3 is 16 residues long. Germline V CDR1 and CDR2: SGHDT, YYEEEE. The CDR3 DNA follows: TGTGCCAGCAGCGGGGGACAGGGGCATTCCTACAATGAGCAGTTCTTC. It codes for CASSGGQGHSYNEQFF.

This chain links TRBV5-1 with TRBJ1-5; D gene unclear. The CDR3 covers 15 residues. Germline V gives CDR1 SGHRS, CDR2 YFSETQ. V dropped 4 bases and J dropped 0 bases, with 11 bases sitting between them. CDR3: CASSPGPTSNQPQHF. For the CDR3, the DNA is TGCGCCAGCAGCCCCGGCCCCACTAGCAATCAGCCCCAGCATTTT.

Comment on this clonotype: A much larger clone lies one base from this, so it may be a read error. The gene calls are TRBV7-9 and TRBJ2-1; no clear D. Germline CDR1 SEHNR, CDR2 FQNEAQ (reference sequence). The CDR3 length is 13 residues. V lost 8 bases and J 3 bases, leaving 11 bases between the germline ends. CDR3 amino acids: CASRSYVYNEQFF. The CDR3 region has the DNA TGTGCCAGCCGGTCCTACGTCTACAATGAGCAGTTCTTC.

The chain joins TRBV19 to TRBJ2-1; D may match TRBD1 or TRBD2 (5 bases each). The CDR3 loop spans 14 amino acids. The V end was cut by 7 bases, the J end by 2 bases, with 12 bases between. Germline CDR1 LNHDA, CDR2 SQIVND (reference sequence). This CDR3 is CASKFRDPYNEQFF. CDR3 in DNA: TGTGCCAGTAAGTTCCGGGACCCCTACAATGAGCAGTTCTTC. The variable domain in full, completed from reference TRBV19 and TRBJ2-1, reads DGGITQSPKYLFRKEGQNVTLSCEQNLNHDAMYWYRQDPGQGLRLIYYSQIVNDFQKGDIAEGYSVSREKKESFPLTVTSAQKNPTAFYLCASKFRDPYNEQFFGPGTRLTVL.

This clonotype was recorded at least ten times. The chain carries TRBV7-6 and TRBJ2-3; the D is unclear. This CDR3 spans 14 amino acids. Per the germline V gene, CDR1 is SGHVS and CDR2 is FNYEAQ. The V gene lost 1 base and the J gene lost 2 bases, with 7 bases spanning the gap. The CDR3 is CASSLDRYTDTQYF. The CDR3 DNA is TGTGCCAGCAGCTTAGACAGATACACAGATACGCAGTATTTT.

This clonotype was recorded at least ten times. The chain carries TRBV7-8 and TRBJ2-7; D is unclear. The CDR3 is made up of 12 amino acids. Trimming took off 5 bases at V and 2 bases at J, with 7 bases between the two ends. Germline values: CDR1 SGHVS, CDR2 FQNEAQ. CDR3 coding DNA: TGTGCCAGCAGCCCTTCAGCCTACGAGCAGTACTTC. This codes for CASSPSAYEQYF.

The rearrangement joins TRBV10-3 to TRBJ2-5; maybe TRBD1 (7 bases). Germline loops: CDR1 ENHRY, CDR2 SYGVKD. The CDR3 spans 13 residues. V was pared by 4 bases and J by 4 bases, with 10 bases between. CDR3 bases: TGTGCCATCAGTGGACAGGGAGGAGAGACCCAGTACTTC. Its protein is CAISGQGGETQYF.

V gene TRBV7-9 combines with J gene TRBJ2-1; 8 nucleotides agree with TRBD1. V trimming: 5 bases; J trimming: 5 bases; junction bases outside the gene matches: 8. The V gene's germline CDR1 is SEHNR and CDR2 FQNEAQ (reference sequence). CDR3 length: 15 residues. This chain's CDR3 is CASSIRQGLDNEQFF. CDR3 in DNA: TGTGCCAGCAGCATTCGACAGGGGCTCGACAATGAGCAGTTCTTC. The full variable domain, its missing parts supplied by reference TRBV7-9 and TRBJ2-1, is DTGVSQNPRHKITKRGQNVTFRCDPISEHNRLYWYRQTLGQGPEFLTYFQNEAQLEKSRLLSDRFSAERPKGSFSTLEIQRTEQGDSAMYLCASSIRQGLDNEQFFGPGTRLTVL.